The rows below give T cell receptor beta chains drawn from one sample of a study of blood T cell repertoires in COVID-19. Assay used: immunoSEQ multiplex PCR; TCRdb lists only in-frame clones, some missing. The sample records around 420,000 clones, 88% being singletons. Sequenced: PBMCs or T cells enriched from blood (not recorded which). These receptors originate from a woman between 35 and 50 years old with acute COVID-19. The CDR3 runs from the conserved cysteine through the conserved F or W. Fields, in order: D gene, J gene, V gene, clone size, CDR3 DNA, CDR3 protein. D genes are given only for firm matches. Clone sizes are given selectively: once, few, many, or a class where the clone is expanded.

d_gene: TRBD2
j_gene: TRBJ2-1
v_gene: TRBV7-9
abundance: -
CDR3nt: TGTGCCAGCATCCAATTTCTAGCGGATGAGCAGTTCTTC
CDR3aa: CASIQFLADEQFF

d_gene: TRBD1
j_gene: TRBJ1-3
v_gene: TRBV7-9
abundance: once
CDR3nt: TGTGCCAGCAGCTCTCGGACAGGGTGGGACACCATATATTTT
CDR3aa: CASSSRTGWDTIYF

d_gene: -
j_gene: TRBJ1-1
v_gene: TRBV6-5
abundance: -
CDR3nt: TGTGCCGCGCGAACCGGGGGGGTCACTGAAGCTTTCTTT
CDR3aa: CAARTGGVTEAFF

d_gene: -
j_gene: TRBJ1-3
v_gene: TRBV5-1
abundance: -
CDR3nt: TGCGCCAGCAGCTTGGGAGGAACCTCTGGAAACACCATATATTTT
CDR3aa: CASSLGGTSGNTIYF

d_gene: -
j_gene: TRBJ1-5
v_gene: TRBV5-8
abundance: -
CDR3nt: TGTGCCAGCAGCTTAGAGAGCAATCAGCCCCAGCATTTT
CDR3aa: CASSLESNQPQHF

d_gene: TRBD2
j_gene: TRBJ2-7
v_gene: TRBV30
abundance: -
CDR3nt: TGTGCCTGGAGTCCCGGGGGGTACGAGCAGTACTTC
CDR3aa: CAWSPGGYEQYF

d_gene: -
j_gene: TRBJ1-6
v_gene: TRBV2
abundance: once
CDR3nt: TGTGCCGCAGGGGAAGCTAATTCACCCCTCCACTTT
CDR3aa: CAAGEANSPLHF

d_gene: -
j_gene: TRBJ1-6
v_gene: TRBV7-6
abundance: -
CDR3nt: TGTGCCAGCAGCTTAAGGATCAGGGACTCTAATTCACCCCTCCACTTT
CDR3aa: CASSLRIRDSNSPLHF

d_gene: TRBD1
j_gene: TRBJ2-3
v_gene: TRBV2
abundance: -
CDR3nt: TGTGCCAGCAGGATGGGACAGTATGACACAGATACGCAGTATTTT
CDR3aa: CASRMGQYDTDTQYF

d_gene: TRBD1
j_gene: TRBJ2-7
v_gene: TRBV11-2
abundance: -
CDR3nt: TGTGCCAGCAGCGCTACCGGGACAGTGACGAACGAGCAGTACTTC
CDR3aa: CASSATGTVTNEQYF

d_gene: -
j_gene: TRBJ1-3
v_gene: TRBV18
abundance: -
CDR3nt: TGTGCCAGCTCACCTCCAGGGTCTGGAAACACCATATATTTT
CDR3aa: CASSPPGSGNTIYF

d_gene: -
j_gene: TRBJ2-2
v_gene: TRBV2
abundance: -
CDR3nt: TGTGCCAGCAGTGAACAGGGTTGGGCCGGGGAGCTGTTTTTT
CDR3aa: CASSEQGWAGELFF

d_gene: -
j_gene: TRBJ1-3
v_gene: TRBV9
abundance: few
CDR3nt: TGTGCCAGCAGCGTAGACAGCTTCAGCTCTGGAAACACCATATATTTT
CDR3aa: CASSVDSFSSGNTIYF

d_gene: -
j_gene: TRBJ2-7
v_gene: TRBV21-1
abundance: -
CDR3nt: TGTGCCAGCAGCAAAGAAACAGGGGTCGGGCACTCCTACGAGCAGTACTTC
CDR3aa: CASSKETGVGHSYEQYF

d_gene: TRBD1
j_gene: TRBJ1-4
v_gene: TRBV19
abundance: -
CDR3nt: TGTGCCAGTAGTAGGACCTCAGGGGGCAATAATGAAAAACTGTTTTTT
CDR3aa: CASSRTSGGNNEKLFF

d_gene: TRBD1
j_gene: TRBJ2-7
v_gene: TRBV7-9
abundance: -
CDR3nt: TGTGCCAGCAGCTTAGGTATGGGACAGGCGTCCTACGAGCAGTACTTC
CDR3aa: CASSLGMGQASYEQYF

d_gene: -
j_gene: TRBJ2-2
v_gene: TRBV2
abundance: -
CDR3nt: TGTGCCAGCAGTGGGCTAGTAGTCACCGGGGAGCTGTTTTTT
CDR3aa: CASSGLVVTGELFF

d_gene: TRBD1
j_gene: TRBJ1-6
v_gene: TRBV3-1/TRBV3-2
abundance: few
CDR3nt: TGTGCCAGCAGCCAAGATCGGACAGGGGCCCATAATTCACCCCTCCACTTT
CDR3aa: CASSQDRTGAHNSPLHF

d_gene: -
j_gene: TRBJ1-6
v_gene: TRBV27
abundance: -
CDR3nt: TGTGCCAGCAGTTCCCGACGCGGGGGGAATTCACCCCTCCACTTT
CDR3aa: CASSSRRGGNSPLHF

d_gene: -
j_gene: TRBJ2-3
v_gene: TRBV12-5
abundance: once
CDR3nt: TGTGCTAGTGGTTGGGAGCCTTGGAGGTTTCCGGATACGCAGTATTTT
CDR3aa: CASGWEPWRFPDTQYF

d_gene: TRBD1
j_gene: TRBJ1-1
v_gene: TRBV5-6
abundance: -
CDR3nt: TGTGCCAGCAGCTTCGGGACAGGGCGATTAGACACTGAAGCTTTCTTT
CDR3aa: CASSFGTGRLDTEAFF

d_gene: -
j_gene: TRBJ1-6
v_gene: TRBV27
abundance: -
CDR3nt: TGTGCCAGCAGTTTATCGCGGGGTTATAGCTATAATTCACCCCTCCACTTT
CDR3aa: CASSLSRGYSYNSPLHF

d_gene: -
j_gene: TRBJ1-1
v_gene: TRBV5-4
abundance: -
CDR3nt: TGTGCCAGCAGCGGATGGAACAGGGCATCGAACACTGAAGCTTTCTTT
CDR3aa: CASSGWNRASNTEAFF

d_gene: -
j_gene: TRBJ1-2
v_gene: TRBV5-1
abundance: -
CDR3nt: TGCGCCAGCAGCTTGGGAACTCTCTATGGCTACACCTTC
CDR3aa: CASSLGTLYGYTF

d_gene: -
j_gene: TRBJ1-2
v_gene: TRBV11-2
abundance: -
CDR3nt: TGTGCCAGCAGCTTGGAGGGACGATACTATGGCTACACCTTC
CDR3aa: CASSLEGRYYGYTF

d_gene: -
j_gene: TRBJ2-2
v_gene: TRBV18
abundance: -
CDR3nt: TGTGCCAGCTCACCACCGGCAGGGAACACCGGGGAGCTGTTTTTT
CDR3aa: CASSPPAGNTGELFF

d_gene: -
j_gene: TRBJ2-3
v_gene: TRBV7-2
abundance: -
CDR3nt: TGTGCCAGCAGCTTAGAATTCGGAGGGGGGGCCCAAGGAGCGCAGTATTTT
CDR3aa: CASSLEFGGGAQGAQYF

d_gene: -
j_gene: TRBJ1-3
v_gene: TRBV2
abundance: -
CDR3nt: TGTGCCAGCAGTGTATACAGGACCATCTCTGGAAACACCATATATTTT
CDR3aa: CASSVYRTISGNTIYF

d_gene: TRBD1
j_gene: TRBJ1-3
v_gene: TRBV5-6
abundance: -
CDR3nt: TGTGCCAGCAGCTTGCCAGTAGGGGGCAATGGAAACACCATATATTTT
CDR3aa: CASSLPVGGNGNTIYF

d_gene: TRBD2
j_gene: TRBJ2-2
v_gene: TRBV9
abundance: -
CDR3nt: TGTGCCAGCAGCGCGAGTAGCGGGGTAACCGGGGAGCTGTTTTTT
CDR3aa: CASSASSGVTGELFF

d_gene: TRBD2
j_gene: TRBJ2-5
v_gene: TRBV6-6
abundance: -
CDR3nt: TGTGCCCCGACTAGCGGGGACCAAGAGACCCAGTACTTC
CDR3aa: CAPTSGDQETQYF

d_gene: TRBD1
j_gene: TRBJ1-2
v_gene: TRBV5-4
abundance: -
CDR3nt: TGTGCCAGCAGCGCCCCCACAGGGGGCGACTATGGCTACACCTTC
CDR3aa: CASSAPTGGDYGYTF

d_gene: -
j_gene: TRBJ1-1
v_gene: TRBV7-6
abundance: -
CDR3nt: TGTGCCAGCAGCTTAGGGGGGCTTAGTACTTCCGAAGCTTTCTTT
CDR3aa: CASSLGGLSTSEAFF

d_gene: -
j_gene: TRBJ2-5
v_gene: TRBV6-5
abundance: -
CDR3nt: TGTGCCAGCCGCCTCCTAGGGGCGAATCAAGAGACCCAGTACTTC
CDR3aa: CASRLLGANQETQYF

d_gene: -
j_gene: TRBJ1-1
v_gene: TRBV19
abundance: few
CDR3nt: TGTGCCAGTAGTTCCCCGGGGAGAAGAGCTTTCTTT
CDR3aa: CASSSPGRRAFF

d_gene: -
j_gene: TRBJ2-5
v_gene: TRBV7-6
abundance: -
CDR3nt: TGTGCCAGCAGCTTAGAACAGGGACCGCAGACCCAGTACTTC
CDR3aa: CASSLEQGPQTQYF

d_gene: TRBD2
j_gene: TRBJ2-2
v_gene: TRBV7-6
abundance: -
CDR3nt: TGTGCCAGCAGCTCCCCAGCGGGGGCCCGCACCGGGGAGCTGTTTTTT
CDR3aa: CASSSPAGARTGELFF

d_gene: -
j_gene: TRBJ1-1
v_gene: TRBV6-5
abundance: -
CDR3nt: TGTGCCACCGAGGAGTTTGAAGCTTTCTTT
CDR3aa: CATEEFEAFF

d_gene: -
j_gene: TRBJ1-2
v_gene: TRBV9
abundance: -
CDR3nt: TGTGCCAGCAGCGTAGACCCCTCAGGAACAGGGACGGACTATGGCTACACCTTC
CDR3aa: CASSVDPSGTGTDYGYTF

d_gene: TRBD1
j_gene: TRBJ1-2
v_gene: TRBV2
abundance: -
CDR3nt: TGTGCCAGCCAACTAAATACCGGGACAGGGACTTATGGCTACACCTTC
CDR3aa: CASQLNTGTGTYGYTF

d_gene: -
j_gene: TRBJ1-3
v_gene: TRBV19
abundance: -
CDR3nt: TGTGCCAGTAGTATAGCCGGCAGGGTCTCTGGAAACACCATATATTTT
CDR3aa: CASSIAGRVSGNTIYF

d_gene: TRBD2
j_gene: TRBJ2-1
v_gene: TRBV7-6
abundance: -
CDR3nt: TGTGCCAGCAGCTTAGTCGCTGCTAGCGGGGGTTACAATGAGCAGTTCTTC
CDR3aa: CASSLVAASGGYNEQFF